Each of the 3 T cell receptor beta chains below was sequenced from the same sample in a study of T cells after yellow fever vaccination. TCRdb ran MiXCR on the 5' RACE reads and lists one entry per CDR3 protein. The data contain 120,000 to 150,000 distinct CDR3 sequences, 7.7% of them singletons. The specimen was CD4+ T cells sorted from PBMCs, collected 5 days after the yellow fever booster vaccination. The origin of the receptors is a man aged 30-40 years who received the YFV17D yellow fever vaccine.

With respect to this clonotype: A read error may explain this, as a much larger clone is one base away. The V gene is TRBV6-1, the J gene TRBJ2-7; 11 bases map to TRBD2. CDR1 MNHNS and CDR2 SASEGT come from the germline V gene. The V and J ends lost 5 bases and 4 bases, in that order; junction bases with no gene match: 7. CDR3 length equals 15 residues. Here the CDR3 reads CASSLILAGVYEQYF. CDR3 nucleotide sequence: TGTGCCAGCAGTCTGATACTAGCGGGAGTGTACGAGCAGTACTTC.

This clonotype was seen repeatedly, ten times or more. The chain recombines TRBV5-1 with TRBJ2-7, with TRBD2 matching over 15 bases. Looked up from germline, CDR1 is SGHRS and CDR2 is YFSETQ. The CDR3 length is 19 residues. After removal of 0 bases from V and 5 bases from J, the junction contained 12 bases not matched to a gene. CDR3 bases: TGCGCCAGCAGCTTGGAAGTAGGGACTAGCGGGAGGAACCCCCACGAGCAGTACTTC. This codes for CASSLEVGTSGRNPHEQYF.

This clonotype was observed at least ten times. The V and J genes are TRBV7-2 and TRBJ2-7; the D is unclear. Trimming stripped 0 bases from V and 3 bases from J, with 9 bases between. Germline-derived CDR1 and CDR2 are SGHTA and FQGNSA. CDR3 length equals 14 residues. The CDR3 region has the DNA TGTGCCAGCAGCTTAGCGGGTATCAGCTACGAGCAGTACTTC. This sequence encodes CASSLAGISYEQYF.